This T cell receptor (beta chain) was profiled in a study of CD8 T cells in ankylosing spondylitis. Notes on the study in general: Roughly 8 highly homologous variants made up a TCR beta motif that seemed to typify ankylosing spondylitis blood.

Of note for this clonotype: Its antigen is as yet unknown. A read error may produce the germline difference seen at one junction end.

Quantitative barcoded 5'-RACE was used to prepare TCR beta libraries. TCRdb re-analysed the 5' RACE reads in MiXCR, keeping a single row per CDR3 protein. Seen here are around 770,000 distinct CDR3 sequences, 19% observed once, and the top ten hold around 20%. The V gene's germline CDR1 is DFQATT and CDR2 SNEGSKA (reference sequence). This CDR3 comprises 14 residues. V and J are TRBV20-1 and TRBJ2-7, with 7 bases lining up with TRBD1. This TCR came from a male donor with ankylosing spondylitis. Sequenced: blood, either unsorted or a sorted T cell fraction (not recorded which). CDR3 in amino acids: CSARDSTDRTGLVF. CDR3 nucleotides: TGCAGTGCTAGAGACTCGACAGACAGGACAGGTTTGGTTTTC.